The clone carrying this TCR beta chain was detected once. No antigen is known for it. TCRdb's copy holds only in-frame clones and misses some; the assay was immunoSEQ multiplex PCR. The table includes under 100,000 clones, approximately 89% detected once. This entry comes from a study of T cell responses to AZD1222 COVID-19 vaccine. General study results and limits: Increased Spike-specific TCR breadth and depth were observed after two AZD1222 doses.

V was cut by 4 bases and J by 4 bases, with 12 bases left in between. Looked up from germline, CDR1 is ENHRY and CDR2 is SYGVKD. This CDR3 has 14 amino acids. This sequence joins TRBV10-3 and TRBJ2-3; a weak D match, TRBD2 (6 bases). Sample: peripheral blood, taken 28 days after the second AZD1222 dose. This sequence originates from an adult who received the AZD1222 COVID-19 vaccine. CDR3: CAISAGGVSDTQYF. CDR3 DNA: TGTGCCATCAGTGCTGGAGGGGTTTCAGATACGCAGTATTTT.